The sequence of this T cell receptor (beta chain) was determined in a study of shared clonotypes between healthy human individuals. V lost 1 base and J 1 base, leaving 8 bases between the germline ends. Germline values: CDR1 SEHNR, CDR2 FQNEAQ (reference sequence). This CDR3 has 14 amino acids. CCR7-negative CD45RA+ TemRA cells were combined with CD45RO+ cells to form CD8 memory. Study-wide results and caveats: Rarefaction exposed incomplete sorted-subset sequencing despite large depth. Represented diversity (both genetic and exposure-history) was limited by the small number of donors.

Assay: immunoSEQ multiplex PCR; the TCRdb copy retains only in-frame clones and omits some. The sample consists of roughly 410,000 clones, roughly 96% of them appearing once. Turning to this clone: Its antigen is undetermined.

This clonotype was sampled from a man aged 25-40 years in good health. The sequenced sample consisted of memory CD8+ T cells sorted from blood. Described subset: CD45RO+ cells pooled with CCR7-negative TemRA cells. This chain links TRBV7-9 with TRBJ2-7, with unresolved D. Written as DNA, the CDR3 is TGTGCCAGCAGCTTAGAGGGCGGTTCCTACGAGCAGTACTTC. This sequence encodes CASSLEGGSYEQYF.